This passage covers 29 T cell receptor beta chains from one sample sequenced in a study of CDR3 diversity in severe acne (dated by TCRdb to the late 2010s). The library relied on PCR. Instrument used: Illumina HiSeq 2000. TCRdb reanalyzed the raw reads on its own, using fastp at Q25 for trimming and MiXCR for clone calling, and kept in-frame beta chains. When rows share a CDR3 protein, they turn into one entry using the most common DNA and genes. Counted in this sample were over 90,000 distinct CDR3 sequences; 51% of them appeared once. Over 10% of the sample is taken by the ten largest. Sequencing was done on a sample of blood. These receptors all come from a male donor with acne.

This clonotype appeared many times. The V call is TRBV19, the J call TRBJ1-6; 9 nucleotides align to TRBD1. The V gene end was trimmed by 5 bases and the J gene end by 10 bases; junction bases not matched to a gene: 6. CDR1 is LNHDA, CDR2 SQIVND, per germline (reference sequence). The CDR3 has 14 amino acids. The CDR3 DNA follows: TGTGCCAGTAGTTCCCGAGGACAGGGGTCACCCCTCCACTTT. Translation: CASSSRGQGSPLHF.

This chain connects TRBV25-1 to TRBJ1-2; tentative D call: TRBD1 (5 bases). With 11 bases removed from V and 6 bases from J, the gap between germline ends came to 19 bases. The CDR3 runs 13 residues. Germline values: CDR1 MGHDK, CDR2 SYGVNS. The CDR3 reads CACYNRGLHGYTF. CDR3 sequence (DNA): TGTGCCTGTTACAACCGGGGACTGCATGGCTACACCTTC.

This clonotype occurred many times. This rearrangement joins TRBV20-1 to TRBJ1-5; 7 bases are shared with TRBD1. V lost 5 bases, J lost 2 bases, and 6 bases stayed unmatched. The CDR3 is made up of 14 amino acids. Germline CDR1 reads DFQATT; CDR2 reads SNEGSKA (reference sequence). The CDR3 DNA reads as TGCAGTGCTGGGGACAGACGTCGCAATCAGCCCCAGCATTTT. Translation: CSAGDRRRNQPQHF.

The chain uses TRBV7-9 and TRBJ2-5; 8 nucleotides agree with TRBD1. The CDR3 extends over 14 amino acids. V lost 6 bases and J lost 5; bases outside the gene matches: 8. Germline V CDR1 and CDR2: SEHNR, FQNEAQ (reference sequence). CDR3 bases: TGTGCCAGCAGGCCGAGCAGGGGGCGGGAGACCCAGTACTTC. This sequence encodes CASRPSRGRETQYF.

By proportion, this clonotype is medium-sized. J is TRBJ2-2 and V is TRBV24-1; unclear D gene. Germline V CDR1 and CDR2: KGHDR, SFDVKD. The CDR3 covers 19 residues. V lost 4 bases to trimming and J lost 1 base, with 21 bases between them. The CDR3 here is CATSDPTVDGILNTGELFF. Here the CDR3 DNA reads TGTGCCACCAGTGACCCCACTGTCGACGGAATCCTGAACACCGGGGAGCTGTTTTTT.

This clonotype showed up just a few times. The chain carries TRBV28 and TRBJ2-7; D not certain. The CDR3 totals 12 residues. The V end lost 5 bases, the J end lost 3 bases, and 8 bases lay between the germline ends. The germline gives CDR1 MDHEN, CDR2 SYDVKM. Here the CDR3 reads CASSRLRYEQYF. DNA of the CDR3: TGTGCCAGCAGTCGCCTACGCTACGAGCAGTACTTC.

This clonotype was found many times. This CDR3 reads CASRGTGGIFEQYF. The CDR3 region has the DNA TGTGCCAGCAGAGGGACAGGGGGAATCTTCGAGCAGTACTTC. The rearrangement links TRBV2 to TRBJ2-7; TRBD1 agrees at 11 bases. The CDR3 contains 14 residues. V trimming: 6 bases; J trimming: 6 bases; junction bases outside the gene matches: 7. Germline values: CDR1 SNHLY, CDR2 FYNNEI.

The chain employs TRBV7-9 and TRBJ1-2, with D unclear. With 4 bases removed from V and 4 bases from J, the gap between germline ends came to 19 bases. Germline-derived CDR1 and CDR2 are SEHNR and FQNEAQ (reference sequence). The CDR3 has 16 amino acids. CDR3 nucleotide sequence: TGTGCCAGCAGCTCCCCCGAGGCACTAGAAGGCTATGGCTACACCTTC. It specifies CASSSPEALEGYGYTF.

In this sample, this clonotype turned up many times. The V and J genes are TRBV5-8 and TRBJ1-2; possible D gene TRBD1, 5 bases. CDR1 is SGHTS and CDR2 is YDEGEE in the germline V gene. This CDR3 contains 13 residues. The V end was cut by 3 bases, the J end by 4 bases, with 10 bases between. The CDR3 DNA reads as TGTGCCAGCAGCTCGGGGCAGGGCTATGGCTACACCTTC. It is translated as CASSSGQGYGYTF.

The chain joins TRBV29-1 to TRBJ1-2; D ambiguous. V was trimmed by 0 bases and J by 4 bases, leaving 9 bases between them. The germline gives CDR1 SQVTM, CDR2 ANQGSEA. The CDR3 has 13 amino acids. CDR3 coding DNA: TGCAGCGTTGAAGAGGACTGGGTCTATGGCTACACCTTC. This translates into CSVEEDWVYGYTF.

The V call is TRBV10-3, the J call TRBJ1-2; 10 nucleotides agree with TRBD1. CDR1 is ENHRY and CDR2 is SYGVKD in the germline V gene. This CDR3 has 14 amino acids. The V gene end was trimmed by 6 bases and the J gene end by 8 bases; junction bases not matched to a gene: 9. Here the CDR3 reads CAISDATGGEGYTF. CDR3 nucleotide sequence: TGTGCCATCAGCGATGCGACAGGGGGCGAGGGCTACACCTTC.

This clonotype was detected only a few times. J is TRBJ1-2 and V is TRBV28; D not resolved. Germline loops: CDR1 MDHEN, CDR2 SYDVKM. Deletions cut 5 bases from V and 5 bases from J, with 3 bases between. CDR3 length: 10 amino acids. CDR3 region: CASSRYGYTF. CDR3 in DNA: TGTGCCAGCAGTCGGTATGGCTACACCTTC.

This clonotype showed up many times. The chain joins TRBV5-8 to TRBJ2-1; D may be TRBD2 (7 bases). Per the germline V gene, CDR1 is SGHTS and CDR2 is YDEGEE. CDR3 length: 14 residues. V lost 0 bases and J lost 9, with 13 bases in between. CDR3 residues: CASSLAKGGGEQFF. CDR3 nucleotides: TGTGCCAGCAGCTTGGCTAAGGGGGGGGGTGAGCAGTTCTTC. The entire variable domain, with the rest obtained from reference TRBV5-8 and TRBJ2-1, is as follows: EAGVTQSPTHLIKTRGQQATLRCSPISGHTSVYWYQQALGLGLQFLLWYDEGEERNRGNFPPRFSGRQFPNYSSELNVNALELEDSALYLCASSLAKGGGEQFFGPGTRLTVL.

The chain carries TRBV20-1 and TRBJ2-7, with D unresolved. Germline assignment: CDR1 DFQATT and CDR2 SNEGSKA (reference sequence). The CDR3 is made up of 11 amino acids. V lost 4 bases and J 7 bases, leaving 11 bases between the germline ends. In DNA form, the CDR3 reads TGCAGTGCTACTCAGAACGGGGAGCAGTACTTC. It codes for CSATQNGEQYF.

Ten or more counts support this clonotype. The chain is built from TRBV6-1 and TRBJ2-7; no clear D. Germline CDR1 reads MNHNS; CDR2 reads SASEGT. Trimming removed 4 bases from V and 4 bases from J, with 14 bases in between. This CDR3 is built from 14 residues. The CDR3 region has the DNA TGTGCCAGCAGTGGTTACACGGCTAGTTACGAGCAGTACGTC. As protein: CASSGYTASYEQYV.

The rearrangement joins TRBV9 to TRBJ2-7; 8 bases are shared with TRBD2. Unmatched junction bases numbered 8, after V lost 2 bases and J lost 4 bases. The V gene's germline CDR1 is SGDLS and CDR2 YYNGEE. CDR3 length: 15 amino acids. As DNA, the CDR3 is TGTGCCAGCAGCGTCTCGGGAGGGCCGCGGTACGAGCAGTACTTC. Amino acid sequence: CASSVSGGPRYEQYF.

The gene calls are TRBV10-3 and TRBJ2-7; D ambiguous. Germline V gene lookup returns CDR1 ENHRY and CDR2 SYGVKD. Trimming pared 0 bases from V and 2 bases from J, leaving 8 bases between. The CDR3 has 14 amino acids. CDR3 DNA sequence: TGTGCCATCAGTGAGTCCGGCACCACCTACGAGCAGTACTTC. Translated: CAISESGTTYEQYF.

The rearrangement links TRBV20-1 to TRBJ1-1, with D tentatively TRBD1 (5 bases). The CDR3 has 17 residues. Germline V gene data show CDR1 as DFQATT and CDR2 as SNEGSKA (reference sequence). Between the trimmed V and J ends, which lost 3 bases and 6 bases, there was a span of 26 bases. CDR3 sequence (DNA): TGCAGTGCTAGGACCGCCGGGACGGGAAGGATTTTGTCTGAAGCTTTCTTT. It encodes CSARTAGTGRILSEAFF.

This clonotype is a singleton in its sample. This chain joins TRBV4-1 and TRBJ1-4, with 7 bases fitting TRBD1. J gave up 6 bases and V 5 bases, and 9 bases lay outside the gene matches. CDR3 length equals 15 residues. Germline V gene data show CDR1 as MGHRA and CDR2 as YSYEKL. This CDR3 is CASSFRTGLDEKLFF. For the CDR3, the DNA is TGCGCCAGCAGCTTCCGGACAGGTTTGGATGAAAAACTGTTTTTT.

A note on this clonotype: The CDR3 does not close with the conserved phenylalanine or tryptophan, likely indicating a read error. The rearrangement uses TRBV19 and TRBJ2-2, with D unclear. The germline CDR1 and CDR2 sequences are LNHDA and SQIVND (reference sequence). The CDR3 is made up of 12 amino acids. The CDR3 coding sequence is TGTGCTAGTAGCCCCTCCGCCCGGGAGCTGTTTTCT. Protein: CASSPSARELFS.

This clonotype was seen only a few times. This rearrangement joins TRBV29-1 to TRBJ1-4; D is ambiguous. The CDR3 spans 10 residues. Germline V gene lookup returns CDR1 SQVTM and CDR2 ANQGSEA. Between the trimmed V and J ends, which lost 3 bases and 8 bases, there was a span of 4 bases. CDR3 protein: CSVETEKLFF. CDR3 sequence (DNA): TGCAGCGTTGAGACCGAAAAACTGTTTTTT.

The DNA of the CDR3 is TGTGCCAGCAGCCCCTCGGGAACTAATGAAAAACTGTTTTTT. This encodes CASSPSGTNEKLFF. This chain uses TRBV2 with TRBJ1-4, with D unresolved. The CDR3 is 14 residues long. V gave up 6 bases and J gave up 1 base, with 9 bases separating them. Looked up from germline, CDR1 is SNHLY and CDR2 is FYNNEI.

This clonotype appeared many times. This chain uses TRBV4-1 with TRBJ2-7; 9 bases align to TRBD2. Per the germline V gene, CDR1 is MGHRA and CDR2 is YSYEKL. CDR3 length equals 16 residues. J gave up 5 bases and V 4 bases, and 12 bases lay outside the gene matches. CDR3 in amino acids: CASSRSELAGDNEQYF. CDR3 nucleotide sequence: TGCGCCAGCAGCCGTAGCGAATTAGCGGGGGATAACGAGCAGTACTTC.

The chain is built from TRBV25-1 and TRBJ1-1; 7 bases match TRBD1. The CDR3 is 17 amino acids. Per germline, CDR1 MGHDK and CDR2 SYGVNS. With V trimmed by 6 bases and J by 5 bases, 18 bases remained unmatched. CDR3 sequence (DNA): TGTGCCAGCAGCGCGCCACAGGGGACGCGATTGAGGACTGAAGCTTTCTTT. Translated, it gives CASSAPQGTRLRTEAFF.

This clonotype was counted at least ten times. The rearrangement uses TRBV5-5 and TRBJ2-1, with TRBD2 matching over 8 bases. Unmatched junction bases numbered 10, after V lost 4 bases and J lost 10 bases. The CDR3 spans 14 residues. The germline V gene encodes CDR1 SGHKS and CDR2 YYEKEE (reference sequence). The CDR3 nucleotides are TGTGCCAGCAGCCTGATAGCGGGGTCAGGAGAGCAGTTCTTC. Its protein product is CASSLIAGSGEQFF.

About this clonotype: The CDR3 does not close with the conserved phenylalanine or tryptophan, likely indicating a read error. The rearrangement uses TRBV6-2 or TRBV6-3 and TRBJ2-6, with D perhaps being TRBD1 or TRBD2 (5 bases each). In germline, CDR1 is MNHEY, CDR2 SVGEGT. The V end lost 2 bases, the J end lost 2 bases, and 13 bases lay between the germline ends. The CDR3 totals 17 residues. Here the CDR3 reads CASSYDGTPPGANVLTS. CDR3 sequence (DNA): TGTGCCAGCAGTTACGACGGGACCCCCCCTGGGGCCAACGTCCTGACTTCC.

The chain carries TRBV25-1 and TRBJ2-7; 16 bases are shared with TRBD2. J gave up 3 bases and V 10 bases, and 6 bases lay outside the gene matches. The germline V gene has CDR1 MGHDK and CDR2 SYGVNS. This CDR3 has 15 amino acids. CDR3 sequence (DNA): TGTGCCATCCCGGGACTAGCGGGAGGGTTCTACGAGCAGTACTTC. Translated, it gives CAIPGLAGGFYEQYF.

The genes are TRBV10-3 and TRBJ1-1; tentative D call: TRBD1 (5 bases). This CDR3 is 13 amino acids long. Germline loops: CDR1 ENHRY, CDR2 SYGVKD. V lost 8 bases and J lost 1, with 11 bases in between. Here the CDR3 DNA reads TGTGCCATCCATGCCAGGGCGAACACTGAAGCTTTCTTT. Translated, it gives CAIHARANTEAFF.

This chain connects TRBV24-1 to TRBJ2-3, with 7 bases identical to TRBD1. The germline V gene has CDR1 KGHDR and CDR2 SFDVKD. The junction had 8 bases not matched to a gene; V was cut back by 7 bases and J by 2 bases. The CDR3 sequence is 15 residues long. Here the CDR3 DNA reads TGTGCCACCAGCCTGGGACAGACTGACACAGATACGCAGTATTTT. Amino acids: CATSLGQTDTDTQYF.